This entry describes one T cell receptor beta chain. Its antigen is unknown. Receptor amplification or capture employed 5' RACE. Preparation of each TCR library used around 3.5 ug of total RNA. For each sample, cDNA synthesis was carried out in eight separate reactions using SMARTScribe reverse transcriptase. During cDNA synthesis, template switching introduced unique molecular identifiers that contained a 6-nucleotide sample barcode. TCRalpha and TCRbeta cDNA was amplified by two nested PCRs of around 16 and 10 cycles, with bead purification after each PCR. Before amplification, cDNA was treated with uracil DNA-glycosylase and purified using the QIAquick PCR purification kit. The second PCR was the step at which Illumina TruSeq-compatible adapters and sample-specific barcodes were added. TapeStation and Qubit were used to check library quality and concentration, and 5 ng of each library was pooled. Sequencing of the pooled libraries was done on an Illumina HiSeq2500 single-index Rapid Run using custom sequencing primers and 2 x 100 bp reads. The source study handled its data this way. PCR and sequencing errors were corrected by UMI-based consensus assembly using MiGEC version 1.2.6. V(D)J alignment, clonotype assembly and CDR3 extraction were performed with MiXCR version 2.1.1. To normalise gene usage, clonotype sharing and MAIT/NKT TCR abundance, the top 1000, 10 000 and 20 000 clonotypes in each sample were analysed. Diversity was computed as the inverse Simpson index with the vegan R package after downsampling to 27 000 UMIs. Statistical testing used paired Mann-Whitney U tests on the discordant twin pairs and applied Benjamini-Hochberg correction for multiple testing. Once TCRdb had reprocessed the reads, it stored one entry per CDR3 protein sequence and supplied no DNA. TCRdb's processing, not the authors' own work, is the source of the V and J calls. This sample's table lists fewer than 550,000 distinct CDR3 sequences. The ten largest clonotypes hold 2% to 2.5% of the sample.

A roughly 2.5 ml peripheral blood sample was drawn into PAXgene tubes per donor and stored at -80°C. Total RNA was isolated from whole blood with the PAXgene blood miRNA kit on an automated QIAcube, without T cell sorting. Peripheral blood from monozygotic twin pairs who were concordant or discordant for inflammatory bowel disease underwent deep TCRalpha and TCRbeta repertoire profiling using unique molecular barcoding. Smoking habits were recorded for all twin pairs, with individuals classified as current, former or never smokers. The source of the sample is a study of monozygotic twins with inflammatory bowel disease (dated by TCRdb to the late 2010s). Turning to the overall study: In total, roughly 30 monozygotic twin pairs made up the full study: 19 Danish pairs, all IBD-discordant, plus nine German pairs, of which four were IBD-concordant and five were IBD-discordant. Each individual had, on average, about 151 000 unique TCRalpha sequences and 181 000 unique TCRbeta sequences available for analysis. The search for disease-associated traits relied mainly on comparing, within discordant pairs, IBD patients with their genetically identical healthy co-twins. The paper as a whole reports these results and caveats: Concordant and discordant twins showed no difference in repertoire similarity, possibly because of limited statistical power. Different T cell subtypes could not be distinguished in the analysis. The results gave no support for a single strong signal or clonotype linked to IBD. Compared with healthy twins, IBD patients shared fewer clonotypes with other individuals, and the difference was most pronounced in patients with signs of disease activity. Because patients received different immunosuppressive treatments, the repertoires may have picked up extra background noise and variability between individuals. IBD patients had lower TCRbeta repertoire diversity, measured by the inverse Simpson index, than their healthy co-twins.

From the cysteine through the phenylalanine, the CDR3 covers 17 amino acids. There is no recorded DNA. Sequences LGHNA (CDR1) and YSLEER (CDR2) are obtained from the germline V gene. The sample was blood. This receptor was taken from a human donor with ulcerative colitis or Crohn's disease, or a healthy co-twin of an affected twin (not recorded which). The chain links TRBV4-3 with TRBJ2-1; TCRdb outputs TRBD1, but without DNA this stays unchecked. The CDR3 sequence is CASSQRGAKSSYNEQFF.